This T cell receptor beta chain was sequenced during a study of blood T cell repertoires in COVID-19. Profiled with immunoSEQ multiplex PCR; TCRdb holds only in-frame clones, not every one. Of about 98,000 clones in the sample, around 87% were seen once. With 7 bases removed from V and 5 bases from J, the gap between germline ends came to 12 bases. The length of the CDR3 is 11 residues. Germline assignment: CDR1 SQVTM and CDR2 ANQGSEA. The source material was peripheral blood. This sequence was found in a woman between 50 and 59 years old with COVID-19, enrolled during active disease. The chain carries TRBV29-1 and TRBJ2-7; D remains unclear. CDR3 sequence reads: CSAVDNDEQYF. In DNA form, the CDR3 reads TGCAGCGCCGTTGACAACGACGAGCAGTACTTC.